The clone carrying this T cell receptor (beta chain) has only a few counts. In germline, CDR1 is KGHSH, CDR2 LQKENI. The V segment lost 5 bases and the J segment 0 bases; nucleotides outside the gene matches: 5. This CDR3 is built from 15 residues. TCRdb processed the RT-PCR reads anew with MiXCR; each CDR3 protein has one entry. The sample has approximately 720,000 distinct CDR3 sequences, 14% seen once. Material for sequencing was memory CD4+ T cells from blood. The rearrangement uses TRBV18 and TRBJ2-3; 7 positions agree with TRBD1. The clonotype originates from a female donor in good health, serving as a healthy control. CDR3 amino acids: CASSWDSYSTDTQYF. The CDR3 coding sequence is TGTGCCAGCTCATGGGACAGCTATAGCACAGATACGCAGTATTTT.